The text below deals with one T cell receptor (beta chain). The donors were part of the validation cohort of 120 or so subjects. That cohort was separate from the first cohort, which comprised several hundred subjects. The data derive from a study of cytomegalovirus exposure and HLA in healthy donors. This CDR3 comprises 16 residues. V shed 4 bases, J shed 3 bases, and the junction held 12 bases outside the gene matches. CDR1 and CDR2 from the germline V gene are SGHRS and YFSETQ. Using immunoSEQ multiplex PCR, the repertoire was profiled, and TCRdb retains in-frame clones only, with some absent. Of over 150,000 clones in the sample, roughly 84% are singletons; the top ten hold around an eighth.

The sample comprised PBMCs. This rearrangement joins TRBV5-1 to TRBJ2-7; 8 bases align to TRBD1. The sequence was obtained from a woman aged 25 to 45 in good health and CMV-seropositive. CDR3 protein: CASSLYYSGGGYEQYF. The DNA for the CDR3 is TGCGCCAGCAGCCTTTATTACTCAGGGGGCGGCTACGAGCAGTACTTC.